A single sample is the source of the 30 T cell receptor beta chains below, sequenced in a study of OX40 agonist ivuxolimab in advanced cancers. Profiled with immunoSEQ multiplex PCR; TCRdb holds only in-frame clones, not every one. The profile shows under 95,000 clones, about 94% of them singletons. This specimen was CD4+ or CD8+ T cells sorted from blood, taken in a trial of the OX40 agonist ivuxolimab. The receptors here all came from an adult with an advanced solid tumor such as melanoma, head and neck, liver or kidney cancer.

The genes are TRBV6-1 and TRBJ2-1; no firm D call. In germline, CDR1 is MNHNS, CDR2 SASEGT. V lost 6 bases to trimming and J lost 0 bases, with 12 bases between them. The CDR3 sequence is 15 residues long. The CDR3 DNA reads TGTGCCAGCAGGCCAGCGAGCTACTCCTACAATGAGCAGTTCTTC. It is translated as CASRPASYSYNEQFF.

V is TRBV5-6 and J is TRBJ2-3; D ambiguous. V gave up 4 bases and J gave up 1 base, with 4 bases separating them. The CDR3 totals 12 residues. Germline CDR1 reads SGHDT; CDR2 reads YYEEEE. The CDR3 coding sequence is TGTGCCAGCAGCGCGGGCACAGATACGCAGTATTTT. It specifies CASSAGTDTQYF.

V and J are TRBV29-1 and TRBJ2-7; D not resolved. The V gene lost 4 bases and the J gene lost 4 bases, with 8 bases spanning the gap. The length of the CDR3 is 11 residues. Per the germline V gene, CDR1 is SQVTM and CDR2 is ANQGSEA. The CDR3, as DNA: TGCAGCGTTGTGCAGTTGTACGAGCAGTACTTC. This codes for CSVVQLYEQYF.

The chain carries TRBV2 and TRBJ2-1; weak D call: TRBD2 (5 bases). Trimming removed 3 bases from V and 2 bases from J, with 14 bases in between. CDR3 length equals 16 residues. Germline V lookup: CDR1 SNHLY, CDR2 FYNNEI. As DNA, the CDR3 is TGTGCCAGCAGTGATAATGCGGCGGGTACCTACAATGAGCAGTTCTTC. This gives the protein CASSDNAAGTYNEQFF.

A single count supports this clone. V gene TRBV5-3 combines with J gene TRBJ1-3; D gene uncertain. TRBV5-3 is an ORF; its function is uncertain. V was cut by 6 bases and J by 3 bases, with 10 bases left in between. The CDR3 loop spans 13 amino acids. The CDR3 nucleotides are TGTGCCAGAATGGGGTCGCGTGGAAACACCATATATTTT. This sequence encodes CARMGSRGNTIYF.

The chain combines TRBV11-2 with TRBJ2-2, with unresolved D. The CDR3 covers 12 residues. With 7 bases removed from V and 2 bases from J, the gap between germline ends came to 5 bases. Germline V gene sequence: CDR1 SGHAT, CDR2 FQNNGV. CDR3: CASNLNTGELFF. For the CDR3, the DNA is TGTGCCAGCAACCTTAACACCGGGGAGCTGTTTTTT.

The CDR3 coding sequence is TGTGCCAGCAGTTTCGGACTAGCGGATGGGGTGGAGCAGTTCTTC. It codes for CASSFGLADGVEQFF. J is TRBJ2-1 and V is TRBV27; TRBD2 matches at 10 bases. The CDR3 sequence is 15 residues long. The junction had 9 bases not matched to a gene; V was cut back by 3 bases and J by 10 bases. Germline CDR1 MNHEY, CDR2 SMNVEV (reference sequence).

The chain combines TRBV4-2 with TRBJ1-5; 11 bases map to TRBD1. The CDR3 runs to 15 residues. V shed 0 bases and J 6 bases; nucleotides not matched to a gene: 1. Germline CDR1 reads LGHNA; CDR2 reads YNFKEQ. The CDR3 bases are TGTGCCAGCAGCCAAGAGGACAGGGGGCGTCAGCCCCAGCATTTT. It encodes CASSQEDRGRQPQHF.

Here the CDR3 DNA reads TGTGCCAGCACCCGGACTAGTACCTGGGAGACCCAGTACTTC. As protein: CASTRTSTWETQYF. The genes are TRBV2 and TRBJ2-5; 7 bases map to TRBD2. CDR3 length: 14 amino acids. With V trimmed by 7 bases and J by 5 bases, 10 bases remained unmatched. Germline V gives CDR1 SNHLY, CDR2 FYNNEI.

This chain links TRBV10-2 with TRBJ2-2; maybe TRBD2 (5 bases). There are 12 residues in the CDR3. Trimming took 7 bases from V and 2 from J, leaving 5 bases between them. Germline V CDR1 and CDR2: WSHSY, SAAADI. For the CDR3, the DNA is TGCGCCAGCACGGGAAACACCGGGGAGCTGTTTTTT. Its translation: CASTGNTGELFF.

This clone was seen once. The rearrangement joins TRBV6-1 to TRBJ2-3; D gene unclear. CDR1 is MNHNS and CDR2 is SASEGT in the germline V gene. With 2 bases removed from V and 4 bases from J, the gap between germline ends came to 7 bases. This CDR3 spans 13 amino acids. CDR3 protein: CASSESPPDTQYF. In DNA, the CDR3 is TGTGCCAGCAGTGAATCTCCTCCAGATACGCAGTATTTT.

The chain carries TRBV5-8 and TRBJ2-7; 8 bases are shared with TRBD1. Trimming removed 4 bases from V and 2 bases from J; junction bases left unmatched: 8. CDR1 SGHTS and CDR2 YDEGEE come from the germline V gene. The CDR3 is 15 amino acids. The DNA of the CDR3 is TGTGCCAGCAGCCCCACAGGGGGGATCGCCTACGAGCAGTACTTC. Protein sequence: CASSPTGGIAYEQYF.

The rearrangement links TRBV5-4 to TRBJ1-2; the D is unclear. The germline V and J ends were trimmed by 2 bases and 0 bases, with 14 bases remaining between them. Germline V gives CDR1 SGHNT, CDR2 YYREEE (reference sequence). CDR3 size: 16 residues. CDR3 bases: TGTGCCAGCAGCTTCGAAATTGACACTGCTAACTATGGCTACACCTTC. Amino acid sequence: CASSFEIDTANYGYTF.

This chain uses TRBV9 with TRBJ2-5, with TRBD1 matching over 7 bases. V dropped 0 bases and J dropped 0; count of bases not matched to a gene: 5. The CDR3 sequence is 16 residues long. Germline-derived CDR1 and CDR2 are SGDLS and YYNGEE. CDR3 residues: CASSVERGRYQETQYF. The CDR3 region has the DNA TGTGCCAGCAGCGTAGAGAGGGGGCGCTACCAAGAGACCCAGTACTTC.

This chain links TRBV5-1 with TRBJ2-5; 11 positions match TRBD1. CDR1 SGHRS and CDR2 YFSETQ come from the germline V gene. The V gene end was trimmed by 6 bases and the J gene end by 1 base; junction bases not matched to a gene: 8. This CDR3 has 16 amino acids. CDR3 in amino acids: CASTTLGTGGQETQYF. DNA for the CDR3: TGCGCCAGCACCACACTCGGGACAGGGGGCCAAGAGACCCAGTACTTC.

The CDR3 protein is CASSHLGDTETQYF. CDR3 in DNA: TGTGCCAGCAGCCACTTGGGAGATACCGAGACCCAGTACTTC. The chain couples TRBV4-2 to TRBJ2-5; D possibly corresponds to TRBD2 (5 bases). Germline-derived CDR1 and CDR2 are LGHNA and YNFKEQ. The CDR3 sequence is 14 residues long. V lost 3 bases to trimming and J lost 5 bases, with 13 bases between them.

The genes are TRBV4-3 and TRBJ1-4; 8 positions agree with TRBD1. The CDR3 loop spans 15 amino acids. Trimming at V came to 3 bases and at J to 7 bases, leaving 7 bases not matched to a gene. CDR1 and CDR2 from the germline V gene are LGHNA and YSLEER. CDR3 sequence (DNA): TGCGCCAGCAGCCATGGACAGGGAACGGGTGAAAAACTGTTTTTT. Its translation: CASSHGQGTGEKLFF.

The V call is TRBV10-1, the J call TRBJ1-3; D gene unclear. Germline values: CDR1 WNHNN, CDR2 SYGVQD (reference sequence). The CDR3 is made up of 15 amino acids. The ends were cut back, 2 bases at V and 0 bases at J, with 8 bases in the middle. The CDR3 DNA follows: TGCGCCAGCAGTGAGGACGCCGACTCTGGAAACACCATATATTTT. It encodes CASSEDADSGNTIYF.

This chain links TRBV5-1 with TRBJ2-7; TRBD1 agrees at 11 bases. The CDR3 extends over 14 amino acids. The ends lost 3 bases at V and 7 bases at J; junction bases unmatched: 6. Looked up from germline, CDR1 is SGHRS and CDR2 is YFSETQ. The CDR3 DNA reads as TGCGCCAGCAGCTCCGGACAGGGGGCAGGGGAGCAGTACTTC. Encoded protein: CASSSGQGAGEQYF.

The rearrangement links TRBV19 to TRBJ2-5; possibly TRBD1 for D (5 bases). Trimming removed 3 bases at V and 0 bases at J, with 11 bases between. The CDR3 runs 15 residues. CDR1 is LNHDA and CDR2 is SQIVND in the germline V gene (reference sequence). The CDR3 nucleotides read TGTGCCAGTAGTATGCTCCCGACAGACCAAGAGACCCAGTACTTC. It translates to CASSMLPTDQETQYF.

V is TRBV30 and J is TRBJ2-5; the D gene is possibly TRBD1 (5 bases). CDR1 is GTSNPN, CDR2 SVGIG, per germline (reference sequence). Trimming removed 1 base at V and 11 bases at J, with 14 bases between. The CDR3 totals 12 residues. This chain's CDR3 is CAWSGPSRVQYF. The DNA of the CDR3 is TGTGCCTGGAGTGGGCCGAGCAGGGTGCAGTACTTC.

The chain carries TRBV2 and TRBJ1-2; TRBD1 might be the D (5 bases). V shed 9 bases and J shed 0 bases, with 14 bases lying between them. Germline CDR1 reads SNHLY; CDR2 reads FYNNEI. The CDR3 loop spans 14 amino acids. The CDR3 region is CARKTDRPNYGYTF. CDR3 sequence (DNA): TGTGCCAGAAAAACAGACAGACCTAACTATGGCTACACCTTC. The complete variable domain, with remaining parts taken from reference TRBV2 and TRBJ1-2, reads EPEVTQTPSHQVTQMGQEVILRCVPISNHLYFYWYRQILGQKVEFLVSFYNNEISEKSEIFDDQFSVERPDGSNFTLKIRSTKLEDSAMYFCARKTDRPNYGYTFGSGTRLTVV.

The CDR3 region has the DNA TGTGCCAGCAGCCTGGACCCTAGCGGGGAGGTACTTAGTAATGAGCAGTTCTTC. It is translated as CASSLDPSGEVLSNEQFF. The chain recombines TRBV5-8 with TRBJ2-1, with TRBD2 matching 9 bases. This CDR3 has 18 amino acids. Germline V gene lookup returns CDR1 SGHTS and CDR2 YDEGEE. After removal of 4 bases from V and 7 bases from J, the junction contained 18 bases not matched to a gene. Full variable domain (missing parts from reference TRBV5-8 and TRBJ2-1): EAGVTQSPTHLIKTRGQQATLRCSPISGHTSVYWYQQALGLGLQFLLWYDEGEERNRGNFPPRFSGRQFPNYSSELNVNALELEDSALYLCASSLDPSGEVLSNEQFFGPGTRLTVL.

This clone showed up just once. The gene calls are TRBV11-2 and TRBJ2-7; 9 positions agree with TRBD1. CDR3 length: 14 residues. Looked up from germline, CDR1 is SGHAT and CDR2 is FQNNGV. The V gene end was trimmed by 3 bases and the J gene end by 12 bases; junction bases not matched to a gene: 12. CDR3 in amino acids: CASSLGTGNFLRYF. CDR3 sequence (DNA): TGTGCCAGCAGCTTGGGGACAGGGAATTTTTTGCGGTACTTC.

The chain uses TRBV27 and TRBJ2-7, with 9 bases matching TRBD1. Losses at the gene ends were 6 bases for V and 1 base for J; bases not matched to a gene: 10. The CDR3 runs to 16 residues. Germline V gives CDR1 MNHEY, CDR2 SMNVEV (reference sequence). For the CDR3, the DNA is TGTGCCAGCAGCCCTTATCAGGACAGGGGATCCTACGAGCAGTACTTC. Amino acids: CASSPYQDRGSYEQYF.

The genes are TRBV15 and TRBJ1-4; no clear D gene. From germline, CDR1 is LNHNV and CDR2 YYDKDF (reference sequence). Trimming took off 3 bases at V and 7 bases at J, with 15 bases between the two ends. The CDR3 is 15 residues long. CDR3 nucleotides: TGTGCCACCAGCAGTGGGTCGGCTCTCGGTGAAAAACTGTTTTTT. Protein product: CATSSGSALGEKLFF.

The chain carries TRBV2 and TRBJ2-1, with TRBD2 identical over 10 bases. Germline V lookup: CDR1 SNHLY, CDR2 FYNNEI. V shed 11 bases, J shed 4 bases, and the junction held 5 bases outside the gene matches. The CDR3 length is 13 residues. The CDR3 nucleotides are TGTGCCGGAGGACTAGCGGCTTACAATGAGCAGTTCTTC. It yields the protein CAGGLAAYNEQFF.

Written as DNA, the CDR3 is TGTGCCAGCAGCTTAGAGGGACAGGGCTACAATGAGCAGTTCTTC. Encoded protein: CASSLEGQGYNEQFF. The J gene is TRBJ2-1, the V gene TRBV13; 9 bases align to TRBD1. Per germline, CDR1 PRHDT and CDR2 FYEKMQ (reference sequence). The CDR3 is 15 amino acids. Trimming removed 1 base from V and 3 bases from J; junction bases left unmatched: 1.

This sequence joins TRBV10-2 and TRBJ2-2, with unresolved D. The germline gives CDR1 WSHSY, CDR2 SAAADI. The CDR3 consists of 14 residues. Trimming pared 8 bases from V and 1 base from J, leaving 11 bases between. The CDR3 region has the DNA TGCGCCAGCTTATCTTTGGTGAACACCGGGGAGCTGTTTTTT. Amino acid sequence: CASLSLVNTGELFF.

This sequence joins TRBV29-1 and TRBJ2-5, with TRBD2 matching 7 bases. The J segment lost 5 bases and the V segment lost 4 bases, leaving 10 bases of the junction unmatched. The CDR3 spans 14 residues. Germline values: CDR1 SQVTM, CDR2 ANQGSEA. The CDR3 protein is CSVVWGGRGETQYF. The CDR3 DNA reads as TGCAGCGTTGTTTGGGGGGGACGTGGGGAGACCCAGTACTTC.